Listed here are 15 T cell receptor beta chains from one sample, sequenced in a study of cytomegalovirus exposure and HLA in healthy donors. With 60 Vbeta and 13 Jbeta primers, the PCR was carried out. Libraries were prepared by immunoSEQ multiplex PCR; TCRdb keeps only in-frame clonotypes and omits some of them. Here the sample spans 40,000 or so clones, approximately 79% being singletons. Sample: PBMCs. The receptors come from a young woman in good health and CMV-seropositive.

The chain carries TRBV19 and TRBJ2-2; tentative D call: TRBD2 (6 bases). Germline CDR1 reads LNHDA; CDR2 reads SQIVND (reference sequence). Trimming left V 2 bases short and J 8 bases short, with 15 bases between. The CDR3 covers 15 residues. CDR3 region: CASSISGDLSGELFF. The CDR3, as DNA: TGTGCCAGTAGTATATCGGGAGATCTATCAGGGGAGCTGTTTTTT.

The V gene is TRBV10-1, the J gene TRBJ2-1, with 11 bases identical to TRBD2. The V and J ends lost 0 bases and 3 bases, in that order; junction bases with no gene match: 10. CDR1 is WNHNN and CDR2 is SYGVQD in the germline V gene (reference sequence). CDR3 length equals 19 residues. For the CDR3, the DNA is TGCGCCAGCAGTGAGTCAGTGATTCCCGGGACTAGCGGCTACAATGAGCAGTTCTTC. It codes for CASSESVIPGTSGYNEQFF.

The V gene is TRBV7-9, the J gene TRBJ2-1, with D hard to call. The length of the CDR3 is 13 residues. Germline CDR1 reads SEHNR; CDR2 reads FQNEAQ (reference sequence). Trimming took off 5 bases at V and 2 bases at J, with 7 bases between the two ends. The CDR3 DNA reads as TGTGCCAGCAGCCCAATAGCCTACAATGAGCAGTTCTTC. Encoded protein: CASSPIAYNEQFF. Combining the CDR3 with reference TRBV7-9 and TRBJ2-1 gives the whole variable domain DTGVSQNPRHKITKRGQNVTFRCDPISEHNRLYWYRQTLGQGPEFLTYFQNEAQLEKSRLLSDRFSAERPKGSFSTLEIQRTEQGDSAMYLCASSPIAYNEQFFGPGTRLTVL.

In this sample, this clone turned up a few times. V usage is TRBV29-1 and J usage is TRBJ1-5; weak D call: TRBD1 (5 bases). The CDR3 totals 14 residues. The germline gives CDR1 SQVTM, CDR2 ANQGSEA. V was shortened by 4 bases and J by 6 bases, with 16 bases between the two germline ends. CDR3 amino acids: CSVAGQGASQPQHF. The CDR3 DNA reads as TGCAGCGTTGCAGGGCAGGGCGCAAGTCAGCCCCAGCATTTT.

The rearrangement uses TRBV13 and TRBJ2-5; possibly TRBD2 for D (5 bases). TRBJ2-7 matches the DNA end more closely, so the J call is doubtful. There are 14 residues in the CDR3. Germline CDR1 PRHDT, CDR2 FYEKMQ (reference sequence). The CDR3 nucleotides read TGTGCCAGCAGCTTGCCAGGAGGATCCTACGAGCAGTACTTC. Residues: CASSLPGGSYEQYF.

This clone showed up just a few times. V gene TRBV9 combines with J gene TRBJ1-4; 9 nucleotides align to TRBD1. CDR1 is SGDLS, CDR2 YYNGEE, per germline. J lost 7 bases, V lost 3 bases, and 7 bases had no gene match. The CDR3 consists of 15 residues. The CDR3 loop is CASSGQQGATEKLFF. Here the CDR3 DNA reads TGTGCCAGCAGCGGACAACAGGGGGCTACTGAAAAACTGTTTTTT.

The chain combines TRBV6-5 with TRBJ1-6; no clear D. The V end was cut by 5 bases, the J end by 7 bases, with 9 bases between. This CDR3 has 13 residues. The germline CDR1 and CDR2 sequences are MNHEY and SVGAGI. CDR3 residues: CASSEAGNSPLHF. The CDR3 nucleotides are TGTGCCAGCAGTGAGGCGGGGAATTCACCCCTCCACTTT.

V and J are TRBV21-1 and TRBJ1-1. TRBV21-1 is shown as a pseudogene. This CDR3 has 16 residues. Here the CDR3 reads CASSSRGPGENTEAFF. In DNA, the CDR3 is TGTGCCAGCAGCTCCCGCGGACCGGGAGAGAACACTGAAGCTTTCTTT.

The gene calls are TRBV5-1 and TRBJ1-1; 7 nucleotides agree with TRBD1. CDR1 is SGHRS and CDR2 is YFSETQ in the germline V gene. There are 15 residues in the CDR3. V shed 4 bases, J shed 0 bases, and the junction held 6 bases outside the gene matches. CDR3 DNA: TGCGCCAGCAGCCGGGACAGTATATTGAACACTGAAGCTTTCTTT. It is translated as CASSRDSILNTEAFF. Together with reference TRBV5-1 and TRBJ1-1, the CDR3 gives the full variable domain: KAGVTQTPRYLIKTRGQQVTLSCSPISGHRSVSWYQQTPGQGLQFLFEYFSETQRNKGNFPGRFSGRQFSNSRSEMNVSTLELGDSALYLCASSRDSILNTEAFFGQGTRLTVV.

The CDR3 loop reads CASSLAGTTSYEQYF. In nucleotides, the CDR3 is TGTGCCAGCAGCTTGGCCGGGACTACCTCCTACGAGCAGTACTTC. The J gene is TRBJ2-7, the V gene TRBV5-4; TRBD2 aligns across 7 bases. Per the germline V gene, CDR1 is SGHNT and CDR2 is YYREEE (reference sequence). The CDR3 is 15 amino acids. V shed 0 bases, J shed 0 bases, and the junction held 3 bases outside the gene matches. Drawing the rest from reference TRBV5-4 and TRBJ2-7, the complete variable domain is ETGVTQSPTHLIKTRGQQVTLRCSSQSGHNTVSWYQQALGQGPQFIFQYYREEENGRGNFPPRFSGLQFPNYSSELNVNALELDDSALYLCASSLAGTTSYEQYFGPGTRLTVT.

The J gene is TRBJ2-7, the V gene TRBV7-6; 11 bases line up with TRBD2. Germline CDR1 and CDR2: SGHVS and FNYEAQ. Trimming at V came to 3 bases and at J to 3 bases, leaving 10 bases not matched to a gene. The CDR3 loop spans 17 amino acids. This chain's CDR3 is CASSLELAGGPVYEQYF. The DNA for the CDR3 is TGTGCCAGCAGCTTGGAATTAGCGGGAGGGCCGGTCTACGAGCAGTACTTC.

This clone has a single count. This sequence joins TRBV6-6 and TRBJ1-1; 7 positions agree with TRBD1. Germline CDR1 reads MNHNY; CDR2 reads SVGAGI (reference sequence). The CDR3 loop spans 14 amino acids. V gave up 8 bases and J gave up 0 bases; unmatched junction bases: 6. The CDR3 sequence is CASGMTGMNTEAFF. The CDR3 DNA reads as TGTGCCAGCGGCATGACAGGGATGAACACTGAAGCTTTCTTT.

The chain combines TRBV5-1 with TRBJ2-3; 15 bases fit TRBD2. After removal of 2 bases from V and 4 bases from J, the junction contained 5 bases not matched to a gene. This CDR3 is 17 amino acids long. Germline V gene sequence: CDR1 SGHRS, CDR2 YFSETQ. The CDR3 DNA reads TGCGCCAGCAGCTTCGGACTAGCGGGAGGGTCTCCAGATACGCAGTATTTT. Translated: CASSFGLAGGSPDTQYF.

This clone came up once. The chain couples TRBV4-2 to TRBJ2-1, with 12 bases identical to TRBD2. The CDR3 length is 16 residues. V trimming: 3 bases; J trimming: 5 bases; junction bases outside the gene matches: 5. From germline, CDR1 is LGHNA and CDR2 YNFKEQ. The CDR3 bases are TGTGCCAGCAGCCACCCTAGCGGGGGGGTCAACAATGAGCAGTTCTTC. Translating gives CASSHPSGGVNNEQFF.

CDR3 DNA sequence: TGTGCCAGCAGCGCCGGGCCGGGGATCAGCCACGAGCAGTACTTC. Residues: CASSAGPGISHEQYF. The chain has TRBV11-3 and TRBJ2-7; D is perhaps TRBD2 (5 bases). Trimming stripped 5 bases from V and 5 bases from J, with 19 bases between. Germline V gene data show CDR1 as SGHNT and CDR2 as YENEEA. The CDR3 has 15 residues.